The 12 T cell receptor beta chains listed next were all sequenced from one sample in a study of shared clonotypes between healthy human individuals. Libraries were prepared by immunoSEQ multiplex PCR; TCRdb keeps only in-frame clonotypes and omits some of them. The sample records over a million clones, approximately 78% being singletons. Material for sequencing was memory CD4+ T cells from PBMCs. Subset meaning: CD45RA-negative fraction. These receptor sequences come from a man aged 18 to 30 in good health. Some clones in this sample may be carry-over from other donors' samples.

The chain combines TRBV29-1 with TRBJ1-2, with D perhaps matching TRBD1 (5 bases). This CDR3 has 12 amino acids. Germline V gene lookup returns CDR1 SQVTM and CDR2 ANQGSEA. V lost 3 bases to trimming and J lost 6 bases, with 11 bases between them. The DNA of the CDR3 is TGCAGCGTTGACTTCGGGGGGGATGGCTACACCTTC. Amino acid sequence: CSVDFGGDGYTF.

The chain joins TRBV28 to TRBJ2-7; the match to TRBD2 covers 7 bases. The CDR3 loop spans 16 amino acids. Germline CDR1 and CDR2: MDHEN and SYDVKM. J was trimmed by 2 bases and V by 3 bases; bases with no gene match: 10. CDR3 DNA: TGTGCCAGCAGTTTGGGGGGGGAGCTTTCTCCCTACGAGCAGTACTTC. It is translated as CASSLGGELSPYEQYF.

The count of this clone is one. The chain combines TRBV18 with TRBJ2-2; D not resolved. The germline gives CDR1 KGHSH, CDR2 LQKENI. The CDR3 has 13 amino acids. The V end was cut by 11 bases, the J end by 3 bases, with 13 bases between. The DNA of the CDR3 is TGTGCCGGGTCAATGAGCTACACCGGGGAGCTGTTTTTT. This translates into CAGSMSYTGELFF. Full variable domain (outside the CDR3, taken from reference TRBV18 and TRBJ2-2): NAGVMQNPRHLVRRRGQEARLRCSPMKGHSHVYWYRQLPEEGLKFMVYLQKENIIDESGMPKERFSAEFPKEGPSILRIQQVVRGDSAAYFCAGSMSYTGELFFGEGSRLTVL.

This sequence joins TRBV7-9 and TRBJ1-1, with 8 nucleotides matching TRBD1. Germline V gene sequence: CDR1 SEHNR, CDR2 FQNEAQ (reference sequence). This CDR3 spans 16 amino acids. The V and J ends lost 2 bases and 4 bases, in that order; junction bases with no gene match: 9. This CDR3 is CASSLREGQAGTEAFF. The CDR3 coding sequence is TGTGCCAGCAGCTTACGGGAGGGACAGGCGGGCACTGAAGCTTTCTTT.

This clone has only a few counts. The same CDR3 also results from other DNA sequences found in this sample. The chain employs TRBV7-3 and TRBJ2-2; perhaps TRBD1 as D (6 bases). CDR1 is SGHTA and CDR2 is FQGTGA in the germline V gene. The CDR3 extends over 15 amino acids. Trimming stripped 4 bases from V and 0 bases from J, with 9 bases between. As DNA, the CDR3 is TGTGCCAGCAGCTCGACAGGTTCGAACACCGGGGAGCTGTTTTTT. Its protein product is CASSSTGSNTGELFF.

A single count supports this clone. The chain links TRBV18 to TRBJ2-3; unclear D gene. The germline CDR1 and CDR2 sequences are KGHSH and LQKENI. The ends were cut back, 3 bases at V and 3 bases at J, with 10 bases in the middle. The CDR3 covers 14 residues. As DNA, the CDR3 is TGTGCCAGCTCACCCTCACAGAGGACAGATACGCAGTATTTT. Protein: CASSPSQRTDTQYF.

This sequence joins TRBV5-1 and TRBJ2-4; D possibly uses TRBD1 or TRBD2 (6 bases each). Germline CDR1 reads SGHRS; CDR2 reads YFSETQ. This CDR3 has 16 amino acids. With 3 bases removed from V and 9 bases from J, the gap between germline ends came to 22 bases. The CDR3 is CASSSTLSGAGSIQYF. CDR3 nucleotides: TGCGCCAGCAGCTCAACCCTTTCAGGGGCGGGGAGCATTCAGTACTTC.

This clone came up once. The DNA of the CDR3 is TGTGCCAGTAGTATAGCCGGGGGGCGCCAAGAGACCCAGTACTTC. Translation: CASSIAGGRQETQYF. The J gene is TRBJ2-5, the V gene TRBV19; D perhaps matches TRBD2 (7 bases). The V end lost 1 base, the J end lost 1 base, and 10 bases lay between the germline ends. The germline gives CDR1 LNHDA, CDR2 SQIVND (reference sequence). This CDR3 is 15 amino acids long.

V gene TRBV5-1 combines with J gene TRBJ2-5; possible D gene TRBD2, 6 bases. TRBJ2-7 matches the DNA end more closely, so the J call is doubtful. This CDR3 has 12 amino acids. Germline values: CDR1 SGHRS, CDR2 YFSETQ. CDR3 protein: CASSSRENEQYF. In DNA form, the CDR3 reads TGCGCCAGCAGCTCCCGGGAGAACGAGCAGTACTTC.

The V and J genes are TRBV7-9 and TRBJ1-4; D might be TRBD1 (6 bases). V was pared by 1 base and J by 0 bases, with 15 bases between. Germline-derived CDR1 and CDR2 are SEHNR and FQNEAQ (reference sequence). CDR3 length: 18 residues. The CDR3 coding sequence is TGTGCCAGCAGCTTAGAAAGGGGGACGGCTGCAACTAATGAAAAACTGTTTTTT. Its protein product is CASSLERGTAATNEKLFF.

The chain links TRBV2 to TRBJ2-5; 12 nucleotides match TRBD2. V was clipped by 5 bases and J by 5 bases; unmatched bases: 6. Germline values: CDR1 SNHLY, CDR2 FYNNEI. There are 15 residues in the CDR3. The CDR3 bases are TGTGCCAGCAGTTCACTAGCGGGAGGAGGGGAGACCCAGTACTTC. Its translation: CASSSLAGGGETQYF. The full variable domain, rest sourced from reference TRBV2 and TRBJ2-5, is EPEVTQTPSHQVTQMGQEVILRCVPISNHLYFYWYRQILGQKVEFLVSFYNNEISEKSEIFDDQFSVERPDGSNFTLKIRSTKLEDSAMYFCASSSLAGGGETQYFGPGTRLLVL.

The chain couples TRBV25-1 to TRBJ2-7; 9 bases fit TRBD2. Germline V gene data show CDR1 as MGHDK and CDR2 as SYGVNS. Germline trimming cut 5 bases from V and 2 bases from J; bases unmatched to any gene: 7. The CDR3 sequence is 15 residues long. The CDR3 loop is CASSSSSGEPYEQYF. The CDR3 DNA sequence: TGTGCCAGCAGTTCTTCTAGCGGGGAACCCTACGAGCAGTACTTC.